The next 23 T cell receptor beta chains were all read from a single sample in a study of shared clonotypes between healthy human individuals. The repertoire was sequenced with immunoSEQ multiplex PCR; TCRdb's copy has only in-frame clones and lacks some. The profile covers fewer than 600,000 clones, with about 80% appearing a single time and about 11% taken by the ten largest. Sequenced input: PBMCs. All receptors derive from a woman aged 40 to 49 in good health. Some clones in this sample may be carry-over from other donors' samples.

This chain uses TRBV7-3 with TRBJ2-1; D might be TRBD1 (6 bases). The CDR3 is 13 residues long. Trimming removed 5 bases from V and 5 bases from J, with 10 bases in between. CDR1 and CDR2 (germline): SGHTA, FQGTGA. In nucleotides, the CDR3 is TGTGCCAGCAGCCCCGGACAGCACAATGAGCAGTTCTTC. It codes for CASSPGQHNEQFF.

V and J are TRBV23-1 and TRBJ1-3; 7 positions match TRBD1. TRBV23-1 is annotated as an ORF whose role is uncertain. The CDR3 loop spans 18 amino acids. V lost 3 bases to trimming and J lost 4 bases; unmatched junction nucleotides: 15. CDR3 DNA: TGCGCCAGCAGTCAGGGGACAGTTGACTCACAAGGGGGAAACACCATATATTTT. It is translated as CASSQGTVDSQGGNTIYF.

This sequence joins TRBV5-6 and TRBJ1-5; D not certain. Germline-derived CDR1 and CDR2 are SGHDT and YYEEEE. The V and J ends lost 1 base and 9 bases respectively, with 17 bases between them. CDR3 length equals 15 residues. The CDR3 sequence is CASSLTAASTSPQHF. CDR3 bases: TGTGCCAGCAGCTTGACCGCCGCCTCGACTTCGCCCCAGCATTTT.

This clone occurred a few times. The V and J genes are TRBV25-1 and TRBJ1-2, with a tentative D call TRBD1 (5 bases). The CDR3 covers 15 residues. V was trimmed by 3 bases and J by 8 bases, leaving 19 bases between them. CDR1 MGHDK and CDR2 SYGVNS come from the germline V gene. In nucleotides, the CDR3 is TGTGCCAGCAGTGATAGAGGGGTATGGGTCGGCGGCTACACCTTC. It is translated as CASSDRGVWVGGYTF.

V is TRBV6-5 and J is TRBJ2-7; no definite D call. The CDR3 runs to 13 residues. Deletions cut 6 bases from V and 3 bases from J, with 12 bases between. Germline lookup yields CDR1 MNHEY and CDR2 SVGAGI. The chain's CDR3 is CASRPGPFYEQYF. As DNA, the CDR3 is TGTGCCAGCAGGCCCGGACCGTTCTACGAGCAGTACTTC.

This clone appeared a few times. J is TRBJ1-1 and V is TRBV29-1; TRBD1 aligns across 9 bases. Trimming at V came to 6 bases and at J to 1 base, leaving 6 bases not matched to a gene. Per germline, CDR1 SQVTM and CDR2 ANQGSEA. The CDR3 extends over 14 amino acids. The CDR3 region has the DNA TGCAGCGTACTAGGGGGACAGGGGAACACTGAAGCTTTCTTT. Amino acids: CSVLGGQGNTEAFF.

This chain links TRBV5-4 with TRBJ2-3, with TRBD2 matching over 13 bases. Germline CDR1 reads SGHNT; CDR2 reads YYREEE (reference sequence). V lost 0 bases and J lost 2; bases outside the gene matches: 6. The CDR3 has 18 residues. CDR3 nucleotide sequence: TGTGCCAGCAGCTTGGGGACTAGCGGGAGACTGTCCACAGATACGCAGTATTTT. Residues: CASSLGTSGRLSTDTQYF.

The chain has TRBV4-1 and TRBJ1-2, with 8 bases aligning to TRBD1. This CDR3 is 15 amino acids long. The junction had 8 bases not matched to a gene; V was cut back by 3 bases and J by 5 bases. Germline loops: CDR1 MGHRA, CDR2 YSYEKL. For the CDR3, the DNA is TGCGCCAGCAGCCACCCATCGCAGGGGGCTTATGGCTACACCTTC. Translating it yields CASSHPSQGAYGYTF.

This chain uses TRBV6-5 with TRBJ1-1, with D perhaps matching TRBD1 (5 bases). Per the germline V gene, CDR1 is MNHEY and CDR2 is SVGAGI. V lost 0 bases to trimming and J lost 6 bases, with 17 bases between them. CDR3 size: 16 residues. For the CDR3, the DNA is TGTGCCAGCAGTTACTCGAGATCCAGGGTGGGACCTGAAGCTTTCTTT. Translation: CASSYSRSRVGPEAFF.

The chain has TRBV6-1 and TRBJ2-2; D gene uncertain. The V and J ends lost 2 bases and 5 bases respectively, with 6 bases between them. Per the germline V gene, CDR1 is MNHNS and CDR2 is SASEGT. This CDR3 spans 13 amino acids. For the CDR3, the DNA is TGTGCCAGCAGTGAAATGGGGACCGGGGAGCTGTTTTTT. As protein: CASSEMGTGELFF.

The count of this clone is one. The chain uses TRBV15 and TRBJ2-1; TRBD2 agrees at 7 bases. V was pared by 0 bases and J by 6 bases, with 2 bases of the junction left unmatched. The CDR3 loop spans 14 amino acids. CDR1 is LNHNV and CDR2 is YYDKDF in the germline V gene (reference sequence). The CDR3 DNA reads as TGTGCCACCAGCAGAGATCCGGGAGGCAATGAGCAGTTCTTC. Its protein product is CATSRDPGGNEQFF.

This CDR3 reads CASSEERDQPQHF. The CDR3 nucleotides are TGTGCCAGCAGTGAAGAGAGGGATCAGCCCCAGCATTTT. The V and J genes are TRBV6-1 and TRBJ1-5, with D unresolved. The V gene's germline CDR1 is MNHNS and CDR2 SASEGT. The CDR3 sequence is 13 residues long. Trimming removed 1 base from V and 5 bases from J, with 6 bases in between.

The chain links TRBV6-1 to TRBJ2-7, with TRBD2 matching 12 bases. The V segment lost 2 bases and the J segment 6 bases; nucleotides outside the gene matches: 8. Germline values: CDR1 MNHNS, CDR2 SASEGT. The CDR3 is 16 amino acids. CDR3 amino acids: CASSEPGLAGFPEQYF. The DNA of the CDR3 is TGTGCCAGCAGTGAACCGGGACTAGCGGGTTTCCCCGAGCAGTACTTC.

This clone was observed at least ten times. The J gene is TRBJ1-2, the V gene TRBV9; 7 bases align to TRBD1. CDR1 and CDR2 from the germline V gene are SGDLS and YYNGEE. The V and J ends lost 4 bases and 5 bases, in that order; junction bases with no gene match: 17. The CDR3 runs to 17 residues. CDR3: CASSLRQGPDSLYGYTF. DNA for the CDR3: TGTGCCAGCAGCCTGAGACAGGGCCCCGATTCTTTATATGGCTACACCTTC.

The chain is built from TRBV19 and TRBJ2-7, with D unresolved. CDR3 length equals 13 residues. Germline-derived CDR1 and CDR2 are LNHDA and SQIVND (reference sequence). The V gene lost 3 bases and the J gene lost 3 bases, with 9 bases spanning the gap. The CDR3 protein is CASSMVTDYEQYF. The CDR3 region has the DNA TGTGCCAGTAGTATGGTGACTGACTACGAGCAGTACTTC. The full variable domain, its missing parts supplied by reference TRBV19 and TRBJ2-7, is DGGITQSPKYLFRKEGQNVTLSCEQNLNHDAMYWYRQDPGQGLRLIYYSQIVNDFQKGDIAEGYSVSREKKESFPLTVTSAQKNPTAFYLCASSMVTDYEQYFGPGTRLTVT.

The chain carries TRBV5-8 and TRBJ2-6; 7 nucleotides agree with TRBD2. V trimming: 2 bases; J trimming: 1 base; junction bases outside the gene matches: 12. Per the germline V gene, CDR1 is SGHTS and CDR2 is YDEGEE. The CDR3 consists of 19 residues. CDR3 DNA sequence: TGTGCCAGCAGCTTCCGCGGGACGCCGGGGGGATCTGGGGCCAACGTCCTGACTTTC. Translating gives CASSFRGTPGGSGANVLTF.

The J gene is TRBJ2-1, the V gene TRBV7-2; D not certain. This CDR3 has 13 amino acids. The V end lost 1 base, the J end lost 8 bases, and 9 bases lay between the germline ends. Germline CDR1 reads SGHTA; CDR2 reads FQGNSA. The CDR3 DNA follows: TGTGCCAGCAGCTTAGTAGGGTCGGATGAGCAGTTCTTC. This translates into CASSLVGSDEQFF.

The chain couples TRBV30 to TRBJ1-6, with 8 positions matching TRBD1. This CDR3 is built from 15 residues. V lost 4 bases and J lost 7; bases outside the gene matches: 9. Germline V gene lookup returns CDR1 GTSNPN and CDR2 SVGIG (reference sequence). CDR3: CAWNPGGTANSPLHF. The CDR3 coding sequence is TGTGCCTGGAATCCAGGGGGCACCGCCAATTCACCCCTCCACTTT.

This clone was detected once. Written as DNA, the CDR3 is TGCGCCAGCAGCTTGGTCGGCTCCGCGGGGGATGAGCAGTTCTTC. Its protein is CASSLVGSAGDEQFF. This sequence joins TRBV5-1 and TRBJ2-1; 7 nucleotides align to TRBD2. The CDR3 extends over 15 amino acids. V shed 0 bases, J shed 8 bases, and the junction held 8 bases outside the gene matches. CDR1 and CDR2 from the germline V gene are SGHRS and YFSETQ.

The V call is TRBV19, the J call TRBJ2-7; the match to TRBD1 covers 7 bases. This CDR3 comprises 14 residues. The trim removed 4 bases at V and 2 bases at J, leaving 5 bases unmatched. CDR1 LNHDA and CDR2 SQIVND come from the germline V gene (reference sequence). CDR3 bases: TGTGCCAGTAGTAGTACAGGGGATGCCTACGAGCAGTACTTC. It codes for CASSSTGDAYEQYF.

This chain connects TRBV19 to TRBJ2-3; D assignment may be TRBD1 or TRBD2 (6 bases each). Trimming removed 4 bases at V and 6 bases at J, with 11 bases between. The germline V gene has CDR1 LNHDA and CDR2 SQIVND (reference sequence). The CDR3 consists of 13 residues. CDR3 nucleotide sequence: TGTGCCAGTAGTACGACAGGAGGGGATACGCAGTATTTT. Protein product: CASSTTGGDTQYF.

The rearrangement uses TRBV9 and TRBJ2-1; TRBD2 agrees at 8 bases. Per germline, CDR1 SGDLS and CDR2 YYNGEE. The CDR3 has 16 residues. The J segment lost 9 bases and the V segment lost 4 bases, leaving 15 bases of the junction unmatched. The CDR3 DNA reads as TGTGCCAGCAGCTTCACCGGAGCGGGAGAGCAGCGTGAGCAGTTCTTC. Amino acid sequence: CASSFTGAGEQREQFF.

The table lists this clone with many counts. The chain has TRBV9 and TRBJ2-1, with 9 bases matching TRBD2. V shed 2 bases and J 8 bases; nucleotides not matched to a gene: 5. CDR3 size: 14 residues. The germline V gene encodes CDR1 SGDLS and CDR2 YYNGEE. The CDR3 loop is CASSVSGRRDEQFF. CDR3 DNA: TGTGCCAGCAGCGTGAGCGGGAGGAGGGATGAGCAGTTCTTC.